These T cell receptor beta chains were read from a single sample in a study of vaccination and CD4 T cells after COVID-19. The antigens of these receptors remain unknown. MiXCR, run by TCRdb on the PCR reads, gives a single entry per CDR3 protein. The sample yields 12,000 or so distinct CDR3 sequences, 64% seen once. What was sequenced was CD4+ T cells from blood, cultured in vitro. The receptors here all came from a human donor who had recovered from COVID-19. Each CDR3 is given with its conserved first and last residue. Fields, in order: clone size, V gene, J gene, D gene, CDR3 protein, CDR3 DNA. D genes are given only for firm matches. The size of a clone is reported for some rows only, either as once, few or many, or as a class for expanded clones.

clone_size: medium-sized
v_call: TRBV12-3/TRBV12-4
j_call: TRBJ2-5
d_call: TRBD2
cdr3_aa: CASRPGLAGTQYF
cdr3_nt: TGTGCCAGCAGACCCGGACTAGCGGGTACTCAGTACTTC

clone_size: few
v_call: TRBV7-2
j_call: TRBJ1-5
d_call: TRBD1
cdr3_aa: CASSKGQGNQPQHF
cdr3_nt: TGTGCCAGCAGCAAAGGACAGGGTAATCAGCCCCAGCATTTT

clone_size: .
v_call: TRBV20-1
j_call: TRBJ1-1
d_call: .
cdr3_aa: CSARELVPNTEAFF
cdr3_nt: TGCAGTGCTAGAGAGTTAGTCCCGAACACTGAAGCTTTCTTT

clone_size: .
v_call: TRBV7-2
j_call: TRBJ1-2
d_call: TRBD1
cdr3_aa: CASSLDRDRGYTF
cdr3_nt: TGTGCCAGCAGCCTCGACAGGGACCGTGGCTACACCTTC

clone_size: .
v_call: TRBV7-8
j_call: TRBJ2-1
d_call: .
cdr3_aa: CASSSKAPSSYNEQFF
cdr3_nt: TGTGCCAGCAGCTCCAAGGCACCTAGCTCCTACAATGAGCAGTTCTTC

clone_size: few
v_call: TRBV6-1
j_call: TRBJ1-5
d_call: .
cdr3_aa: CASTWVAGVGQPQHF
cdr3_nt: TGTGCCAGCACCTGGGTGGCGGGGGTAGGACAGCCCCAGCATTTT

clone_size: few
v_call: TRBV20-1
j_call: TRBJ2-7
d_call: TRBD2
cdr3_aa: CSALRTSGRPEQYF
cdr3_nt: TGCAGTGCTTTAAGGACTAGCGGGAGGCCCGAGCAGTACTTC

clone_size: few
v_call: TRBV6-2/TRBV6-3
j_call: TRBJ1-5
d_call: .
cdr3_aa: CASSTSVKPQHF
cdr3_nt: TGTGCCAGCAGCACCTCGGTCAAGCCCCAGCATTTT

clone_size: .
v_call: TRBV20-1
j_call: TRBJ2-2
d_call: TRBD1
cdr3_aa: CSANRQGPGELFF
cdr3_nt: TGCAGTGCGAACCGACAGGGGCCCGGGGAGCTGTTTTTT

clone_size: .
v_call: TRBV7-9
j_call: TRBJ2-1
d_call: TRBD2
cdr3_aa: CASSTLTSGGMFF
cdr3_nt: TGTGCCAGCAGCACCTTGACTAGCGGGGGTATGTTCTTC

clone_size: few
v_call: TRBV2
j_call: TRBJ1-1
d_call: .
cdr3_aa: CASSEGGGRTEAFF
cdr3_nt: TGTGCCAGCAGTGAAGGGGGGGGGCGAACTGAAGCTTTCTTT

clone_size: large
v_call: TRBV5-1
j_call: TRBJ1-5
d_call: .
cdr3_aa: CASSYSPDSNQPQHF
cdr3_nt: TGCGCCAGCAGCTACAGCCCCGATAGCAATCAGCCCCAGCATTTT

clone_size: .
v_call: TRBV19
j_call: TRBJ1-5
d_call: .
cdr3_aa: CAISEGLNQPQHF
cdr3_nt: TGTGCCATCTCGGAGGGGTTAAATCAGCCCCAGCATTTT

clone_size: .
v_call: TRBV19
j_call: TRBJ1-5
d_call: TRBD1
cdr3_aa: CASSPGTGQGPTGRNQPQHF
cdr3_nt: TGTGCCAGTAGTCCAGGAACCGGACAGGGGCCCACGGGTCGCAATCAGCCCCAGCATTTT

clone_size: .
v_call: TRBV20-1
j_call: TRBJ1-6
d_call: TRBD1
cdr3_aa: CSARRDSDSPLHF
cdr3_nt: TGCAGTGCTAGGCGGGACAGTGACTCACCCCTCCACTTT

clone_size: few
v_call: TRBV19
j_call: TRBJ1-2
d_call: .
cdr3_aa: CASSMEDQTDYGYTF
cdr3_nt: TGTGCCAGTAGTATGGAGGACCAGACGGACTATGGCTACACCTTC

clone_size: once
v_call: TRBV29-1
j_call: TRBJ1-1
d_call: .
cdr3_aa: CSVETSKGDFMNTEAFF
cdr3_nt: TGCAGCGTTGAGACGAGTAAGGGCGACTTCATGAACACTGAAGCTTTCTTT

clone_size: .
v_call: TRBV20-1
j_call: TRBJ2-1
d_call: .
cdr3_aa: CSARSRGANNEQFF
cdr3_nt: TGCAGTGCTAGAAGTCGGGGGGCCAACAATGAGCAGTTCTTC

clone_size: .
v_call: TRBV6-2/TRBV6-3
j_call: TRBJ2-7
d_call: .
cdr3_aa: CASSYERYEQYF
cdr3_nt: TGTGCCAGCAGTTACGAGCGGTACGAGCAGTACTTC

clone_size: .
v_call: TRBV7-3
j_call: TRBJ2-2
d_call: .
cdr3_aa: CASSLTPTLNTGELFF
cdr3_nt: TGTGCCAGCAGCTTAACCCCGACACTTAACACCGGGGAGCTGTTTTTT

clone_size: once
v_call: TRBV6-2/TRBV6-3
j_call: TRBJ1-5
d_call: .
cdr3_aa: CASSYLIGNQPQHF
cdr3_nt: TGTGCCAGCAGTTACTTGATCGGCAATCAGCCCCAGCATTTT

clone_size: few
v_call: TRBV20-1
j_call: TRBJ2-1
d_call: TRBD2
cdr3_aa: CSAATSGSYLGNEQFF
cdr3_nt: TGCAGTGCTGCAACTAGCGGGAGCTACCTGGGGAATGAGCAGTTCTTC

clone_size: .
v_call: TRBV5-1
j_call: TRBJ1-1
d_call: .
cdr3_aa: CASSLKGSGEAFF
cdr3_nt: TGCGCCAGCAGCTTGAAGGGGAGTGGTGAAGCTTTCTTT

clone_size: .
v_call: TRBV6-4
j_call: TRBJ2-4
d_call: .
cdr3_aa: CASSESPKNIQYF
cdr3_nt: TGTGCCAGCAGTGAGAGTCCGAAAAACATTCAGTACTTC

clone_size: .
v_call: TRBV27
j_call: TRBJ2-1
d_call: .
cdr3_aa: CASIVETAKSRHNEQFF
cdr3_nt: TGTGCCAGCATCGTCGAGACAGCGAAGTCCCGTCACAATGAGCAGTTCTTC

clone_size: .
v_call: TRBV20-1
j_call: TRBJ2-5
d_call: TRBD2
cdr3_aa: CSARDLRSGRGETQYF
cdr3_nt: TGCAGTGCTAGAGATCTGCGTAGCGGGAGGGGAGAGACCCAGTACTTC

clone_size: .
v_call: TRBV25-1
j_call: TRBJ1-1
d_call: .
cdr3_aa: CASSRGAGSTEAFF
cdr3_nt: TGTGCCAGCAGTAGGGGGGCGGGAAGCACTGAAGCTTTCTTT

clone_size: few
v_call: TRBV20-1
j_call: TRBJ2-3
d_call: .
cdr3_aa: CSARRGGSDRKKEQYF
cdr3_nt: TGCAGTGCTAGGAGAGGGGGGTCGGACAGGAAAAAAGAGCAGTATTTT

clone_size: .
v_call: TRBV7-2
j_call: TRBJ2-2
d_call: .
cdr3_aa: CASSLARTGELFF
cdr3_nt: TGTGCCAGCAGCTTAGCTAGAACCGGGGAGCTGTTTTTT

clone_size: once
v_call: TRBV7-2
j_call: TRBJ2-5
d_call: TRBD2
cdr3_aa: CASSLGRRGRGEETQYF
cdr3_nt: TGTGCCAGCAGCTTAGGTCGTCGAGGGAGGGGAGAAGAGACCCAGTACTTC

clone_size: .
v_call: TRBV27
j_call: TRBJ2-5
d_call: TRBD2
cdr3_aa: CASSFGGGERETQYF
cdr3_nt: TGTGCCAGCAGTTTCGGGGGGGGGGAGCGAGAGACCCAGTACTTC

clone_size: few
v_call: TRBV24-1
j_call: TRBJ2-3
d_call: .
cdr3_aa: CATSNPSGPDTQYF
cdr3_nt: TGTGCCACCAGCAACCCGTCGGGCCCAGATACGCAGTATTTT

clone_size: .
v_call: TRBV20-1
j_call: TRBJ2-7
d_call: .
cdr3_aa: CSARGGGAPSYEQYF
cdr3_nt: TGCAGTGCCAGAGGGGGGGGCGCCCCGTCCTACGAGCAGTACTTC

clone_size: few
v_call: TRBV7-8
j_call: TRBJ2-1
d_call: .
cdr3_aa: CASSFGWYNEQFF
cdr3_nt: TGTGCCAGCAGCTTTGGGTGGTACAATGAGCAGTTCTTC

clone_size: .
v_call: TRBV20-1
j_call: TRBJ1-2
d_call: .
cdr3_aa: CGARDYWKSSGYTF
cdr3_nt: TGCGGTGCTAGAGATTATTGGAAATCGTCTGGCTACACCTTC

clone_size: .
v_call: TRBV2
j_call: TRBJ2-3
d_call: TRBD2
cdr3_aa: CASSAATSGYTDTQYF
cdr3_nt: TGTGCCAGCAGTGCAGCCACTAGCGGATACACAGATACGCAGTATTTT

clone_size: .
v_call: TRBV7-3
j_call: TRBJ1-1
d_call: TRBD1
cdr3_aa: CASSLSGGQLNTEAFF
cdr3_nt: TGTGCCAGCAGCTTAAGTGGGGGACAGCTGAACACTGAAGCTTTCTTT

clone_size: .
v_call: TRBV24-1
j_call: TRBJ2-5
d_call: TRBD1
cdr3_aa: CATSDPNRTGKRQETQYF
cdr3_nt: TGTGCCACCAGTGACCCGAATCGGACAGGGAAGAGGCAAGAGACCCAGTACTTC

clone_size: .
v_call: TRBV7-9
j_call: TRBJ2-7
d_call: .
cdr3_aa: CASSGGASIEQYF
cdr3_nt: TGTGCCAGCAGCGGGGGAGCATCAATCGAGCAGTACTTC

clone_size: .
v_call: TRBV11-2
j_call: TRBJ1-5
d_call: .
cdr3_aa: CASSPGVTNWDQPQHF
cdr3_nt: TGTGCCAGCAGCCCCGGGGTCACAAATTGGGATCAGCCCCAGCATTTT

clone_size: .
v_call: TRBV15
j_call: TRBJ2-7
d_call: .
cdr3_aa: CATSRGDILSYEQYF
cdr3_nt: TGTGCCACCAGCAGAGGGGACATTCTATCCTACGAGCAGTACTTC

clone_size: .
v_call: TRBV20-1
j_call: TRBJ2-5
d_call: .
cdr3_aa: CSAAGTQETQYF
cdr3_nt: TGCAGTGCTGCCGGGACCCAAGAGACCCAGTACTTC

clone_size: .
v_call: TRBV6-2/TRBV6-3
j_call: TRBJ1-5
d_call: TRBD1
cdr3_aa: CASSNDRVIQPQHF
cdr3_nt: TGTGCCAGCAGTAATGACAGGGTGATTCAGCCCCAGCATTTT

clone_size: .
v_call: TRBV6-2/TRBV6-3
j_call: TRBJ2-7
d_call: TRBD1
cdr3_aa: CASSYWQGAVMQYF
cdr3_nt: TGTGCCAGCAGTTACTGGCAGGGGGCGGTCATGCAGTACTTC

clone_size: .
v_call: TRBV9
j_call: TRBJ2-5
d_call: .
cdr3_aa: CASSVGVGETQYF
cdr3_nt: TGTGCCAGCAGCGTGGGGGTTGGGGAGACCCAGTACTTC

clone_size: .
v_call: TRBV6-2/TRBV6-3
j_call: TRBJ2-3
d_call: .
cdr3_aa: CASGDDGTSDTQYF
cdr3_nt: TGTGCCAGCGGTGATGACGGGACTTCAGATACGCAGTATTTT